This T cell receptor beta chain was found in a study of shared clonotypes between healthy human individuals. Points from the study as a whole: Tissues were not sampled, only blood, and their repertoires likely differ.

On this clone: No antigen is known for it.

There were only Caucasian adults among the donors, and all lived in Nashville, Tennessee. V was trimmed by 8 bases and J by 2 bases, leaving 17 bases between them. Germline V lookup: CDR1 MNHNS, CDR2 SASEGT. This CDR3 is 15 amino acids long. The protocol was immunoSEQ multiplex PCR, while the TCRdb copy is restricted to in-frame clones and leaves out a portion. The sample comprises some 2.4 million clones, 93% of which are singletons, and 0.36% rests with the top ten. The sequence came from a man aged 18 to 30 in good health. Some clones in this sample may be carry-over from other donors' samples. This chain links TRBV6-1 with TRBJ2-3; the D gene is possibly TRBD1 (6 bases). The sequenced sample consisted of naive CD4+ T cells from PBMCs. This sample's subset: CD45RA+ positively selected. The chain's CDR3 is CASALKTGPTDTQYF. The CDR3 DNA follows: TGTGCCAGCGCACTCAAGACAGGACCCACAGATACGCAGTATTTT.